This T cell receptor beta chain was recorded in a study of regulatory T cells in long-lasting Graves disease. Across the study: Antithyroid drugs had been given to newly diagnosed Graves' patients for under 3 months.

Assembly of TCR beta libraries relied on iRepertoire HTBI primers together with Arm-PCR of CDR3 regions. In TCRdb, the multiplex PCR reads were re-called with MiXCR into one record per CDR3 protein. This table has hundreds of thousands of distinct CDR3 sequences, approximately 15% appearing once. The time point: newly diagnosed GD, antithyroid drugs for less than 3 months. RNA from PBMCs was the source of the TCR library. EDTA tubes held approximately 10 milliliters of peripheral blood from each patient. Germline CDR1 reads MDHEN; CDR2 reads SYDVKM. Trimming stripped 7 bases from V and 6 bases from J, with 13 bases between. The CDR3 covers 12 residues. This clonotype was found many times. These data are also associated with another study on T cells in Graves' hyperthyroidism and ophthalmopathy. That paper adds: Recently diagnosed hyperthyroidism of less than 2 months' duration affected patients aged 18 to 65.

The chain combines TRBV28 with TRBJ2-7, with D unresolved. This clonotype was sampled from a woman in her 30s with Graves disease. Source: peripheral blood mononuclear cells (PBMCs), taken at new diagnosis, from a patient treated with antithyroid drugs. The CDR3 sequence: CASKDTVSEQYF. The CDR3 DNA reads TGTGCCAGCAAAGACACCGTAAGCGAGCAGTACTTC.